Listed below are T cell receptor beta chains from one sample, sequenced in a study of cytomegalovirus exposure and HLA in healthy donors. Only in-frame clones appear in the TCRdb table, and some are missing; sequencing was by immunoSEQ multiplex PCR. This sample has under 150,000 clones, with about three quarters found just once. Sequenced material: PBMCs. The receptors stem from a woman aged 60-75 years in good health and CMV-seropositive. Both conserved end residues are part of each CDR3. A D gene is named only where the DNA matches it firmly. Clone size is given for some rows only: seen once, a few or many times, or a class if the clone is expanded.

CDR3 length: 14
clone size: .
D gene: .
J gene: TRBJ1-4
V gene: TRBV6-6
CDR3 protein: CASSTQGLGEKLFF
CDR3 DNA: TGTGCCAGCAGTACCCAGGGTCTGGGTGAAAAACTGTTTTTT

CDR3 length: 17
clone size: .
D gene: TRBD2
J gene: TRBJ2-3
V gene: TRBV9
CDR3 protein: CASSVGISGGPPDTQYF
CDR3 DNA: TGTGCCAGCAGCGTAGGAATTAGCGGGGGGCCCCCAGATACGCAGTATTTT

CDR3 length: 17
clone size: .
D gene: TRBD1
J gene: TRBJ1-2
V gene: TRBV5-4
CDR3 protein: CASSLGQGATANYGYTF
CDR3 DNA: TGTGCCAGCAGCTTGGGGCAGGGGGCGACAGCTAACTATGGCTACACCTTC

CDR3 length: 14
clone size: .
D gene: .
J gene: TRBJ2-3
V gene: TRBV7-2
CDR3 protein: CASSILPGTDTQYF
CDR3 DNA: TGTGCCAGCAGCATCCTCCCCGGCACAGATACGCAGTATTTT

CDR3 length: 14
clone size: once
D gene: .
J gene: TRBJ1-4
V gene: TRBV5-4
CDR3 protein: CASSPGTTNEKLFF
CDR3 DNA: TGTGCCAGCAGCCCCGGGACAACTAATGAAAAACTGTTTTTT

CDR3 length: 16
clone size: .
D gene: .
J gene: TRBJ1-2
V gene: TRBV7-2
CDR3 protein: CASSLTVQTPLYGYTF
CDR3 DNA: TGTGCCAGCAGCTTAACGGTCCAGACTCCCCTCTATGGCTACACCTTC

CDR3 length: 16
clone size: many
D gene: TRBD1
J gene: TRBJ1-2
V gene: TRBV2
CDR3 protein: CASRDTGTDYNYGYTF
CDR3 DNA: TGTGCCAGCAGAGACACCGGGACAGACTATAACTATGGCTACACCTTC

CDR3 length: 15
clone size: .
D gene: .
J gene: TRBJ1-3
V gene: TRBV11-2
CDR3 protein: CASSLEGAPGNTIYF
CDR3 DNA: TGTGCCAGCAGCTTAGAAGGGGCACCTGGAAACACCATATATTTT

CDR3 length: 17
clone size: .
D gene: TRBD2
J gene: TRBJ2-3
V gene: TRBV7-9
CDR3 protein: CASSSLLAGIYTDTQYF
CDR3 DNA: TGTGCCAGCAGCTCCCTACTAGCGGGTATATACACAGATACGCAGTATTTT

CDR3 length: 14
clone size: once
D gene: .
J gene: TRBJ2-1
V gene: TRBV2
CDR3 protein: CASLDRSSYNEQFF
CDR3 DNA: TGTGCCAGCCTTGACAGGAGCTCCTACAATGAGCAGTTCTTC

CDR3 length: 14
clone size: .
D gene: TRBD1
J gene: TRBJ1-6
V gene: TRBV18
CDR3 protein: CASSPGTGDSPLHF
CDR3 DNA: TGTGCCAGCTCACCAGGGACAGGGGATTCACCCCTCCACTTT